This T cell receptor beta chain was identified during a study of Ad26.COV2.S vaccination and SARS-CoV-2 variants. As for the study in general: Donor was assigned to the Ad26.COV2.S arm of trial COV1001. Doses of Ad26.COV2.S were injected into muscle once or twice, 56 days apart.

This clone was seen just once. What it binds is not known. Specified treatment: 15 to 20 received Ad26.COV2.S at low or high dose, single or two shots; 5 received placebo; per-sample allocation not given. Day 63 after the first injection of vaccine or placebo was the sampling time. This person who donated was an adult of 18-55 years in Boston. General observations from the study: Measurements of TCR breadth and depth may have given underestimates of the total T cell responses.

The data were produced by immunoSEQ multiplex PCR, yet TCRdb's version contains in-frame clones alone and is incomplete. Of about 400,000 clones listed, around 89% are singletons. CDR1 is SGHAT and CDR2 is FQNNGV in the germline V gene. The CDR3 runs 15 residues. V dropped 6 bases and J dropped 4 bases, with 16 bases sitting between them. Sequencing was performed on peripheral blood, taken in a trial of Ad26.COV2.S vaccine versus placebo. This clonotype was sampled from a person aged 18 to 65 who received the Ad26.COV2.S COVID-19 vaccine or a placebo. V is TRBV11-2 and J is TRBJ2-1; unclear D gene. CDR3 loop: CASRVSWAIYNEQFF. The CDR3 DNA reads TGTGCCAGCAGGGTATCATGGGCCATTTACAATGAGCAGTTCTTC.